Presented here are 10 T cell receptor beta chains from one specimen sequenced in a study of CD8 T cells in Susac syndrome (dated 2019 in TCRdb). Libraries were built with the immunoSEQ multiplex PCR assay. RNA was extracted using the RNeasy kit, and about 0.45 to 1 ug of the RNA was reverse transcribed with random hexamers. TCRdb applied fastp at Q25 and MiXCR to the public reads, then kept only in-frame beta chains. Rows matching on CDR3 protein sequence are summarized as one entry with the most common DNA and genes. The table for this sample lists over 150,000 distinct CDR3 sequences; 95% to 96% of them were counted only once. The top ten constitute less than 0.15% of the sample. Sequenced input: CD4+ T cells from PBMCs. These receptor sequences come from a human donor with Susac syndrome.

The V call is TRBV3-1, the J call TRBJ2-1; 8 bases line up with TRBD2. Trimming at V came to 5 bases and at J to 12 bases, leaving 9 bases not matched to a gene. This CDR3 is 13 amino acids long. Per germline, CDR1 LGHDT and CDR2 YNNKEL (reference sequence). This CDR3 is CASSLKAGAGQFF. In DNA, the CDR3 is TGTGCCAGCAGCTTAAAAGCGGGAGCCGGGCAGTTCTTC.

The V and J genes are TRBV4-1 and TRBJ1-1; 9 bases match TRBD1. Germline lookup yields CDR1 MGHRA and CDR2 YSYEKL. V lost 1 base to trimming and J lost 10 bases; unmatched junction nucleotides: 10. This CDR3 spans 15 amino acids. The CDR3 sequence: CASSQAGQGPRGAFF. The CDR3 DNA reads as TGCGCCAGCAGCCAAGCTGGACAGGGGCCTCGTGGAGCTTTCTTT.

The V and J genes are TRBV7-9 and TRBJ2-2, with D hard to call. This CDR3 has 13 residues. Germline V gene data show CDR1 as SEHNR and CDR2 as FQNEAQ (reference sequence). V gave up 2 bases and J gave up 7 bases, with 8 bases separating them. For the CDR3, the DNA is TGTGCCAGCAGCTTACCTCTATACGGGGAGCTGTTTTTT. Its translation is CASSLPLYGELFF. Full variable domain (rest looked up from reference TRBV7-9 and TRBJ2-2): DTGVSQNPRHKITKRGQNVTFRCDPISEHNRLYWYRQTLGQGPEFLTYFQNEAQLEKSRLLSDRFSAERPKGSFSTLEIQRTEQGDSAMYLCASSLPLYGELFFGEGSRLTVL.

This clonotype was observed a single time. This chain joins TRBV20-1 and TRBJ2-3; D is uncertain. V gave up 8 bases and J gave up 2 bases, with 14 bases separating them. The CDR3 covers 13 residues. Germline CDR1 reads DFQATT; CDR2 reads SNEGSKA (reference sequence). In nucleotides, the CDR3 is TGCAGTCCGTTCCGGGCGGCCACAGATACGCAGTATTTT. Protein product: CSPFRAATDTQYF.

The gene calls are TRBV15 and TRBJ1-6; 8 nucleotides line up with TRBD1. The CDR3 has 18 amino acids. CDR1 LNHNV and CDR2 YYDKDF come from the germline V gene (reference sequence). The V segment lost 3 bases and the J segment 7 bases; nucleotides outside the gene matches: 14. CDR3 residues: CATSRIFGTGDRNSPLHF. The CDR3 DNA sequence: TGTGCCACCAGCAGGATATTCGGGACAGGAGACAGGAATTCACCCCTCCACTTT.

The rearrangement joins TRBV4-2 to TRBJ1-5; TRBD1 might be the D (5 bases). Trimming left V 1 base short and J 0 bases short, with 13 bases between. The CDR3 runs to 17 residues. Germline-derived CDR1 and CDR2 are LGHNA and YNFKEQ. The CDR3 region is CASSQVGVSYSNQPQHF. For the CDR3, the DNA is TGTGCCAGCAGCCAAGTGGGGGTATCTTATAGCAATCAGCCCCAGCATTTT.

In DNA form, the CDR3 reads TGCGCCAGCAGCCCCACGCGGAGGTTCGGAGAGACCCAGTACTTC. This encodes CASSPTRRFGETQYF. The rearrangement uses TRBV5-1 and TRBJ2-5, with D tentatively TRBD2 (5 bases). Looked up from germline, CDR1 is SGHRS and CDR2 is YFSETQ. Trimming pared 4 bases from V and 4 bases from J, leaving 17 bases between. The CDR3 consists of 15 residues.

This clonotype was recorded a few times. This chain uses TRBV12-3 or TRBV12-4 with TRBJ1-6, with D hard to call. This CDR3 spans 13 amino acids. V was clipped by 2 bases and J by 7 bases, with 6 bases between them. CDR3 DNA: TGTGCCAGCAGTTTAAGGCAAAATTCACCCCTCCACTTT. It codes for CASSLRQNSPLHF.

This sequence joins TRBV6-5 and TRBJ2-1; 8 bases are a match to TRBD2. Trimming took 2 bases from V and 4 from J; bases not matched to a gene: 10. Germline V gene data show CDR1 as MNHEY and CDR2 as SVGAGI. This CDR3 is built from 17 residues. The CDR3 nucleotides are TGTGCCAGCAGTTACGCCCGAGCGGGAGTAAGTTACAATGAGCAGTTCTTC. This translates into CASSYARAGVSYNEQFF.

The gene calls are TRBV6-2 or TRBV6-3 and TRBJ1-2, with 9 bases identical to TRBD1. Germline V lookup: CDR1 MNHEY, CDR2 SVGEGT. The CDR3 loop spans 16 amino acids. With 6 bases clipped from V and 4 bases from J, the junction kept 12 bases outside the gene matches. The CDR3, as DNA: TGTGCCAGCAGCAATCCAGGGACAGGGATCGGCTATGGCTACACCTTC. It specifies CASSNPGTGIGYGYTF.